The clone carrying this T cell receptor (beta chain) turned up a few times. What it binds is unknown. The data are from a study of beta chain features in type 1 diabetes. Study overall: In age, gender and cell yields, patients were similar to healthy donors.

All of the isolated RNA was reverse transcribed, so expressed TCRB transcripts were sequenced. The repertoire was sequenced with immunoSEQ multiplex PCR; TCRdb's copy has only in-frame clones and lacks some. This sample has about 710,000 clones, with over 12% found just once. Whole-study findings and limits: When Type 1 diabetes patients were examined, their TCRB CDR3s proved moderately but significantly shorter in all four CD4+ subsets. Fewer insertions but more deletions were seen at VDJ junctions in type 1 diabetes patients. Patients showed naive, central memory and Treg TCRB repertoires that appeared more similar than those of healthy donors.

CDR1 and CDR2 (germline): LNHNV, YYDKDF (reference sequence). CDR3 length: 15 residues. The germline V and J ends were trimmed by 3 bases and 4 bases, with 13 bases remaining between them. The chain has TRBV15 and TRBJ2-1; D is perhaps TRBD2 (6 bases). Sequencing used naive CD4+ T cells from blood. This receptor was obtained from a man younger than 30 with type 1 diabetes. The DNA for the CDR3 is TGTGCCACCAGCAGTGGGAGACTAGATTACAATGAGCAGTTCTTC. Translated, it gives CATSSGRLDYNEQFF.